Presented here are 18 T cell receptor beta chains from one specimen sequenced in a study of technical replicates of blood from a handful of donors. Some clones are missing from TCRdb's copy, which holds only in-frame ones; the method was immunoSEQ multiplex PCR. The repertoire holds 62,000 or so clones, with around 87% as singletons. What was sequenced was PBMCs. These receptors were taken from a human donor in good health. Some clones in this sample may be carry-over from other donors' samples.

The chain combines TRBV11-2 with TRBJ2-5, with TRBD1 matching 7 bases. The CDR3 is 16 residues long. The germline V gene has CDR1 SGHAT and CDR2 FQNNGV. Trimming cost V 0 bases and J 4 bases; bases outside gene matches: 8. CDR3 loop: CASSLEGGPGGETQYF. CDR3 bases: TGTGCCAGCAGCTTAGAGGGCGGACCAGGGGGAGAGACCCAGTACTTC.

This clone came up once. J is TRBJ2-7 and V is TRBV5-1, with no clear D. Germline CDR1 is SGHRS and CDR2 is YFSETQ. This CDR3 has 14 amino acids. The germline V and J ends were trimmed by 1 base and 2 bases, with 10 bases remaining between them. The CDR3 nucleotides are TGCGCCAGCAGCTTGCAGTCCGAAACCTACGAGCAGTACTTC. This translates into CASSLQSETYEQYF.

This chain uses TRBV11-3 with TRBJ1-2, with 8 bases identical to TRBD1. This CDR3 has 13 amino acids. V lost 4 bases to trimming and J lost 8 bases; unmatched junction nucleotides: 6. Germline V gene data show CDR1 as SGHNT and CDR2 as YENEEA. The CDR3: CASSSGQGGGYTF. The CDR3 DNA reads TGTGCCAGCAGCTCCGGACAGGGCGGGGGCTACACCTTC. Full variable domain (missing parts from reference TRBV11-3 and TRBJ1-2): EAGVVQSPRYKIIEKKQPVAFWCNPISGHNTLYWYLQNLGQGPELLIRYENEEAVDDSQLPKDRFSAERLKGVDSTLKIQPAELGDSAVYLCASSSGQGGGYTFGSGTRLTVV.

V usage is TRBV6-6 and J usage is TRBJ2-7; 10 bases fit TRBD1. The CDR3 consists of 14 residues. Germline CDR1 is MNHNY and CDR2 is SVGAGI (reference sequence). V lost 6 bases, J lost 5 bases, and 7 bases stayed unmatched. CDR3 sequence: CASRSGTGVDEQYF. The CDR3 DNA sequence: TGTGCCAGCAGATCCGGGACAGGGGTTGACGAGCAGTACTTC.

This chain uses TRBV2 with TRBJ1-2, with TRBD1 identical over 8 bases. The CDR3 totals 14 residues. With V trimmed by 6 bases and J by 2 bases, 5 bases remained unmatched. Germline V gene sequence: CDR1 SNHLY, CDR2 FYNNEI. CDR3 sequence reads: CASRADRGNYGYTF. DNA for the CDR3: TGTGCCAGCAGGGCAGACAGGGGCAACTATGGCTACACCTTC. The variable domain in full, with the rest retrieved from reference TRBV2 and TRBJ1-2, is EPEVTQTPSHQVTQMGQEVILRCVPISNHLYFYWYRQILGQKVEFLVSFYNNEISEKSEIFDDQFSVERPDGSNFTLKIRSTKLEDSAMYFCASRADRGNYGYTFGSGTRLTVV.

This chain links TRBV7-9 with TRBJ2-5, with TRBD2 identical over 9 bases. This CDR3 contains 14 residues. Germline lookup yields CDR1 SEHNR and CDR2 FQNEAQ (reference sequence). V lost 5 bases to trimming and J lost 7 bases; unmatched junction nucleotides: 8. In nucleotides, the CDR3 is TGTGCCAGCAGCCCCAGCGGGAGGTTAGGGACCCAGTACTTC. Its protein product is CASSPSGRLGTQYF. The entire variable domain, with the rest obtained from reference TRBV7-9 and TRBJ2-5, is as follows: DTGVSQNPRHKITKRGQNVTFRCDPISEHNRLYWYRQTLGQGPEFLTYFQNEAQLEKSRLLSDRFSAERPKGSFSTLEIQRTEQGDSAMYLCASSPSGRLGTQYFGPGTRLLVL.

This rearrangement joins TRBV10-1 to TRBJ2-5; TRBD2 agrees at 16 bases. V lost 5 bases to trimming and J lost 4 bases; unmatched junction nucleotides: 10. CDR3 length equals 18 residues. The germline V gene encodes CDR1 WNHNN and CDR2 SYGVQD (reference sequence). CDR3 residues: CASSRFAGLAGGVETQYF. The CDR3 nucleotides read TGCGCCAGCAGTCGGTTTGCGGGACTAGCGGGAGGGGTAGAGACCCAGTACTTC.

J is TRBJ1-1 and V is TRBV7-9; D gene uncertain. This CDR3 has 13 amino acids. The germline V gene has CDR1 SEHNR and CDR2 FQNEAQ (reference sequence). Trimming stripped 2 bases from V and 3 bases from J, with 7 bases between. CDR3 residues: CASSLREDTEAFF. The CDR3 nucleotides are TGTGCCAGCAGCTTAAGAGAGGACACTGAAGCTTTCTTT.

In this sample, this clone turned up once. This chain joins TRBV4-3 and TRBJ2-7; perhaps TRBD2 as D (6 bases). Between the trimmed V and J ends, which lost 0 bases and 2 bases, there was a span of 11 bases. Per germline, CDR1 LGHNA and CDR2 YSLEER. The CDR3 has 15 amino acids. CDR3: CASSQEIGSAYEQYF. As DNA, the CDR3 is TGCGCCAGCAGCCAAGAGATCGGGAGCGCCTACGAGCAGTACTTC.

The chain links TRBV18 to TRBJ2-6, with unresolved D. The length of the CDR3 is 14 residues. CDR1 and CDR2 (germline): KGHSH, LQKENI. Deletions cut 8 bases from V and 0 bases from J, with 8 bases between. The CDR3 region has the DNA TGTGCCAGCGAACTCACCTCTGGGGCCAACGTCCTGACTTTC. Its protein is CASELTSGANVLTF.

This chain links TRBV30 with TRBJ1-5; D is unresolved. The length of the CDR3 is 17 residues. Germline values: CDR1 GTSNPN, CDR2 SVGIG (reference sequence). Deletions cut 2 bases from V and 0 bases from J, with 17 bases between. The DNA for the CDR3 is TGTGCCTGGAGTCGCGGGATGACGGGGAATAGCAATCAGCCCCAGCATTTT. It translates to CAWSRGMTGNSNQPQHF.

The chain joins TRBV5-4 to TRBJ2-3, with D perhaps matching TRBD2 (5 bases). The CDR3 is 16 amino acids. The germline CDR1 and CDR2 sequences are SGHNT and YYREEE (reference sequence). Trimming pared 0 bases from V and 0 bases from J, leaving 11 bases between. The CDR3 DNA reads TGTGCCAGCAGCTTGGGTCTGGGCGGGAGCACAGATACGCAGTATTTT. Translation gives CASSLGLGGSTDTQYF. The full variable domain, completed using reference TRBV5-4 and TRBJ2-3, is ETGVTQSPTHLIKTRGQQVTLRCSSQSGHNTVSWYQQALGQGPQFIFQYYREEENGRGNFPPRFSGLQFPNYSSELNVNALELDDSALYLCASSLGLGGSTDTQYFGPGTRLTVL.

This clone was picked up one time. This rearrangement joins TRBV5-4 to TRBJ2-5, with TRBD2 matching 15 bases. The CDR3 extends over 16 amino acids. Trimming at V came to 0 bases and at J to 5 bases, leaving 2 bases not matched to a gene. From germline, CDR1 is SGHNT and CDR2 YYREEE (reference sequence). In nucleotides, the CDR3 is TGTGCCAGCAGCTTGGGGGGACTAGCGGGGGGTGAGACCCAGTACTTC. It yields the protein CASSLGGLAGGETQYF.

The chain joins TRBV4-1 to TRBJ1-6; D ambiguous. CDR1 and CDR2 from the germline V gene are MGHRA and YSYEKL. CDR3 length: 14 residues. V dropped 0 bases and J dropped 7 bases, with 7 bases sitting between them. CDR3 region: CASSQDIRNSPLHF. CDR3 DNA: TGCGCCAGCAGCCAAGATATCAGGAATTCACCCCTCCACTTT.

This sequence joins TRBV9 and TRBJ2-7; a possible D gene is TRBD2 (6 bases). The CDR3 extends over 13 amino acids. V was pared by 3 bases and J by 5 bases, with 12 bases between. CDR1 and CDR2 from the germline V gene are SGDLS and YYNGEE. The CDR3 DNA is TGTGCCAGCAGCGCCACCGGGGGACACGAGCAGTACTTC. Encoded protein: CASSATGGHEQYF.

V is TRBV7-3 and J is TRBJ2-2; 8 bases agree with TRBD2. V trimming: 8 bases; J trimming: 3 bases; junction bases outside the gene matches: 5. Germline assignment: CDR1 SGHTA and CDR2 FQGTGA. This CDR3 comprises 14 residues. As DNA, the CDR3 is TGTGCCAGCCGGGGGGGCCGTGACACCGGGGAGCTGTTTTTT. Residues: CASRGGRDTGELFF.

The rearrangement links TRBV28 to TRBJ2-1; 8 bases are a match to TRBD1. V lost 5 bases and J lost 4; bases outside the gene matches: 7. Germline V lookup: CDR1 MDHEN, CDR2 SYDVKM. This CDR3 spans 15 amino acids. CDR3 coding DNA: TGTGCCAGCAGTCCGCCGGGACAGGTATACAATGAGCAGTTCTTC. This gives the protein CASSPPGQVYNEQFF.

The chain couples TRBV29-1 to TRBJ2-1, with 8 bases identical to TRBD2. V gave up 3 bases and J gave up 0 bases; unmatched junction bases: 7. Looked up from germline, CDR1 is SQVTM and CDR2 is ANQGSEA. The CDR3 loop spans 16 amino acids. The CDR3 DNA sequence: TGCAGCGTTGATGGTGAGCGGGGGAGCTCCTACAATGAGCAGTTCTTC. Its protein is CSVDGERGSSYNEQFF.